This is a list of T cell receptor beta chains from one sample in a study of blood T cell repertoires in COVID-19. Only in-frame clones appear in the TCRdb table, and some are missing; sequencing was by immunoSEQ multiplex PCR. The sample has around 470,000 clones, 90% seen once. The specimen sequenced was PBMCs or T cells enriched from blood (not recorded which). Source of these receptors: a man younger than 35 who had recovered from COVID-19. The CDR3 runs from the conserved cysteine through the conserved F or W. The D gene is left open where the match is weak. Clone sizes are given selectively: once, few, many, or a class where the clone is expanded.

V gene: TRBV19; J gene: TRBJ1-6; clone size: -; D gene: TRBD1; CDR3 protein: CASRLAGGVHSPLHF; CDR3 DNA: TGTGCCAGTAGGCTGGCAGGGGGCGTTCATTCACCCCTCCACTTT
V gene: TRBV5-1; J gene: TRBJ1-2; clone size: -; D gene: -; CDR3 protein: CASSPRTQLRQANYGYTF; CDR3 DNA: TGCGCCAGCAGCCCACGGACACAACTTCGACAGGCTAACTATGGCTACACCTTC
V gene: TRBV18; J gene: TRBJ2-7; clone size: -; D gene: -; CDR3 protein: CASSPPARGAYEQYF; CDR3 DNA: TGTGCCAGCTCACCACCCGCCAGGGGGGCCTACGAGCAGTACTTC
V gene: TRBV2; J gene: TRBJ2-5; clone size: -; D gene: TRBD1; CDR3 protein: CASIYPPSEGAYQETQYF; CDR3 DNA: TGTGCCAGCATCTACCCACCTAGTGAGGGGGCATACCAAGAGACCCAGTACTTC
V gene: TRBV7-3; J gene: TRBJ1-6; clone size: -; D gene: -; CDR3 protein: CASSLTRFNSPLHF; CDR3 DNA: TGTGCCAGCAGCTTAACGCGTTTTAATTCACCCCTCCACTTT
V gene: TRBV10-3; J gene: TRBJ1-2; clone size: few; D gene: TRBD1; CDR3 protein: CAISESPGGDYGYTF; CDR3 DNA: TGTGCCATCAGTGAGTCCCCAGGGGGCGACTATGGCTACACCTTC
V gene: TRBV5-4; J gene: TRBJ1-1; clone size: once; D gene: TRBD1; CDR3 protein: CATNSGTGANTEAFF; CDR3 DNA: TGTGCCACTAATTCCGGGACAGGGGCCAACACTGAAGCTTTCTTT
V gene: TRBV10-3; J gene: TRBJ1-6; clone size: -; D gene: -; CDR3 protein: CASRDFSYNSPLHF; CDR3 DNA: TGTGCCTCTCGGGACTTCTCCTATAATTCACCCCTCCACTTT
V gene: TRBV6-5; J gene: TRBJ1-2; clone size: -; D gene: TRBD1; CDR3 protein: CASRATGTGGGYTF; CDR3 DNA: TGTGCCAGCAGAGCAACCGGGACAGGGGGAGGCTACACCTTC
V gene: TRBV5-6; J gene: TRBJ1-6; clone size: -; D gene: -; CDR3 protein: CASSLVVGGSPLHF; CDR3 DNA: TGTGCCAGCAGCTTGGTGGTCGGAGGTTCACCCCTCCACTTT
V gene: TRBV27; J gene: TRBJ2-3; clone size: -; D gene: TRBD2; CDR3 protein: CASSATAGGPDTQYF; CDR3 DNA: TGTGCCAGCAGTGCGACAGCGGGAGGGCCGGATACGCAGTATTTT
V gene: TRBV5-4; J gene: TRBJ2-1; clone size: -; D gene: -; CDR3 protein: CASSWDRGEVYEQFF; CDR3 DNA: TGTGCCAGCAGCTGGGATCGCGGGGAAGTCTATGAGCAGTTCTTC
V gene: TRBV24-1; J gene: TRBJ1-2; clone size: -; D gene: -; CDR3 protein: CATSQGQDNYGYTF; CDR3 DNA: TGTGCCACTTCCCAGGGACAAGATAACTATGGCTACACCTTC
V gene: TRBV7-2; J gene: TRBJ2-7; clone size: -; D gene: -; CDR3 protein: CASSLVAESYEQYF; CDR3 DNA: TGTGCCAGCAGCTTAGTGGCGGAGTCCTACGAGCAGTACTTC
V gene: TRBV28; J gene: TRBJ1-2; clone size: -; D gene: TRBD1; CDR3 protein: CASSSGGYGYTF; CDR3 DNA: TGTGCCAGCAGTTCAGGGGGCTATGGCTACACCTTC
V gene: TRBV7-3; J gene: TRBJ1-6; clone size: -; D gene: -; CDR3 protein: CASSTQERPLHF; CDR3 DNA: TGTGCCAGCAGTACACAGGAAAGACCCCTCCACTTT
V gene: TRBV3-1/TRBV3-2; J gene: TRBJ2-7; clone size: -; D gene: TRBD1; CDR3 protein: CASSQGTGSHEQYF; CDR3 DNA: TGTGCCAGCAGCCAGGGGACAGGGAGCCACGAGCAGTACTTC
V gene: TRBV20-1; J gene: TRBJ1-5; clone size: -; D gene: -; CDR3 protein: CSASRESNQPQHF; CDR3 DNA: TGCAGTGCTAGTAGGGAGAGCAATCAGCCCCAGCATTTT
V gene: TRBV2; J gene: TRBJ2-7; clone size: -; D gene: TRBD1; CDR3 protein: CASRLEDRGTYEQYF; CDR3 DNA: TGTGCCAGCAGACTAGAGGACAGGGGGACTTACGAGCAGTACTTC
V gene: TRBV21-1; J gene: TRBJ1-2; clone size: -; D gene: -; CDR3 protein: CASSKVLRDRNYGYTF; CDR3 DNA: TGTGCCAGCAGCAAAGTACTTCGGGACAGGAATTATGGCTACACCTTC
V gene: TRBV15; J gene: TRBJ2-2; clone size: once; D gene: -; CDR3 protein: CATAQEDGYTGELFF; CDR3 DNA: TGTGCCACCGCCCAGGAAGACGGCTACACCGGGGAGCTGTTTTTT
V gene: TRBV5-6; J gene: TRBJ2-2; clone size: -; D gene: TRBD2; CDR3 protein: CASSLGLADTGELFF; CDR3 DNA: TGTGCCAGCAGCTTGGGGCTAGCGGACACCGGGGAGCTGTTTTTT
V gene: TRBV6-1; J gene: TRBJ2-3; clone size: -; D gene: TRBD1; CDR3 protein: CASSDRTGPDTQYF; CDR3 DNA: TGTGCCAGCAGTGATCGGACAGGGCCAGATACGCAGTATTTT
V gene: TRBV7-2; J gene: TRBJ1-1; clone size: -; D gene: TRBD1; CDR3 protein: CASSLWGTGLNTEAFF; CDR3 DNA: TGTGCCAGCAGCTTATGGGGGACAGGACTGAACACTGAAGCTTTCTTT
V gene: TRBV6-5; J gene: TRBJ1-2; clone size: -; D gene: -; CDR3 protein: CASRPGGGSNYGYTF; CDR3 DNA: TGTGCCAGCAGACCCGGGGGGGGGAGTAACTATGGCTACACCTTC
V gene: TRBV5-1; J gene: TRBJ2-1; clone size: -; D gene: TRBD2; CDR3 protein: CASSWTSGIYNEQFF; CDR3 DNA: TGCGCCAGCAGCTGGACTAGCGGGATTTACAATGAGCAGTTCTTC
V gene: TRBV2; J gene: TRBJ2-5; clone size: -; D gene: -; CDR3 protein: CASSSEGGTQYF; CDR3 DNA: TGTGCCAGCAGCTCCGAAGGGGGGACCCAGTACTTC